This TCR beta chain originates from a study of T-cell memory formation after mild COVID-19. In TCRdb, the 5' RACE reads were re-called with MiXCR into one record per CDR3 protein. Of over 150,000 distinct CDR3 sequences listed, around 21% were seen once; the top ten hold 23%. Trimming pared 5 bases from V and 0 bases from J, leaving 14 bases between. This CDR3 spans 16 amino acids. Germline V lookup: CDR1 SGHAT, CDR2 FQDESV (reference sequence). The chain uses TRBV11-1 and TRBJ2-1; weak D call: TRBD2 (6 bases). The sequenced material came from PBMCs or a T cell subset sorted from them (not recorded which). This TCR came from an adult woman who had mild COVID-19 (a few samples of this study predate the infection). Cell type and time point are not known. DNA for the CDR3: TGTGCCAGCAGCCCGGAGTGGACTAACTCCTACAATGAGCAGTTCTTC. It encodes CASSPEWTNSYNEQFF.